A selection of T cell receptor beta chains follows, all from one sample in a study of graft-versus-host responses after intestinal transplantation. Here immunoSEQ multiplex PCR was the method, and the copy in TCRdb shows in-frame clones only, minus some. The sample holds about 66,000 clones; 80% to 95% are singletons and the top ten take approximately 1.3%. The antigens of these receptors remain unknown. Source: unstimulated CD8+ T cells sorted from spleen or lymph node cells, taken before intestinal transplant. Receptors were obtained from a human donor who received an intestinal transplant. Both conserved end residues are part of each CDR3. Fields, in order: CDR3 protein, CDR3 DNA, J gene, clone size, D gene, V gene. D genes are given only for firm matches. The listing skips clone size in some rows; elsewhere it reads once, few, many or a size class.

CDR3 protein: CATRDKMNTEAFF
CDR3 DNA: TGTGCCACCAGAGACAAAATGAACACTGAAGCTTTCTTT
J gene: TRBJ1-1
clone size: -
D gene: -
V gene: TRBV15

CDR3 protein: CASSHLAGERETQYF
CDR3 DNA: TGTGCCAGCAGCCACCTAGCGGGGGAGCGGGAGACCCAGTACTTC
J gene: TRBJ2-5
clone size: -
D gene: TRBD2
V gene: TRBV5-4

CDR3 protein: CASSFGGGDYEQYF
CDR3 DNA: TGTGCCAGCAGCTTCGGCGGGGGGGATTACGAGCAGTACTTC
J gene: TRBJ2-7
clone size: -
D gene: TRBD2
V gene: TRBV11-2

CDR3 protein: CASSLSGGWGTEAFF
CDR3 DNA: TGCGCCAGCAGCTTATCAGGGGGGTGGGGCACTGAAGCTTTCTTT
J gene: TRBJ1-1
clone size: -
D gene: TRBD1
V gene: TRBV5-1

CDR3 protein: CASSLTSGGGETQYF
CDR3 DNA: TGTGCCAGCAGCTTAACTAGCGGGGGGGGAGAGACCCAGTACTTC
J gene: TRBJ2-5
clone size: -
D gene: TRBD2
V gene: TRBV7-3

CDR3 protein: CASSYGGASRDEQFF
CDR3 DNA: TGTGCCAGCAGTTACGGGGGGGCCTCTCGGGATGAGCAGTTCTTC
J gene: TRBJ2-1
clone size: -
D gene: -
V gene: TRBV6-5

CDR3 protein: CATSVNSYGYTF
CDR3 DNA: TGTGCCACCAGCGTCAACAGCTATGGCTACACCTTC
J gene: TRBJ1-2
clone size: -
D gene: -
V gene: TRBV15

CDR3 protein: CSVDDRGRVNTEAFF
CDR3 DNA: TGCAGCGTTGACGACAGGGGGCGCGTGAACACTGAAGCTTTCTTT
J gene: TRBJ1-1
clone size: -
D gene: TRBD1
V gene: TRBV29-1

CDR3 protein: CASSFGGEQYF
CDR3 DNA: TGTGCCAGCAGTTTTGGAGGCGAGCAGTACTTC
J gene: TRBJ2-7
clone size: -
D gene: -
V gene: TRBV27

CDR3 protein: CASSQEGWSSYEQYF
CDR3 DNA: TGCGCCAGCAGCCAAGAGGGTTGGAGCTCCTACGAGCAGTACTTC
J gene: TRBJ2-7
clone size: -
D gene: -
V gene: TRBV4-1

CDR3 protein: CASSNSPGWGEQFF
CDR3 DNA: TGTGCCAGTAGTAATTCTCCAGGGTGGGGTGAGCAGTTCTTC
J gene: TRBJ2-1
clone size: -
D gene: -
V gene: TRBV19

CDR3 protein: CASSLGVSTEAFF
CDR3 DNA: TGTGCCAGCAGCTTAGGGGTGAGCACTGAAGCTTTCTTT
J gene: TRBJ1-1
clone size: -
D gene: -
V gene: TRBV13

CDR3 protein: CASSTRTGPEQYF
CDR3 DNA: TGTGCCAGCAGCACCCGGACAGGGCCCGAGCAGTACTTC
J gene: TRBJ2-7
clone size: -
D gene: TRBD1
V gene: TRBV7-9

CDR3 protein: CASSEGGDWSYEQYF
CDR3 DNA: TGTGCCAGCAGCGAAGGAGGCGACTGGTCCTACGAGCAGTACTTC
J gene: TRBJ2-7
clone size: -
D gene: -
V gene: TRBV9

CDR3 protein: CSVDGGAYNEQFF
CDR3 DNA: TGCAGCGTTGATGGGGGGGCCTACAATGAGCAGTTCTTC
J gene: TRBJ2-1
clone size: -
D gene: TRBD2
V gene: TRBV29-1

CDR3 protein: CASSDSLDYQPQHF
CDR3 DNA: TGTGCCAGCAGTGATTCATTGGACTATCAGCCCCAGCATTTT
J gene: TRBJ1-5
clone size: once
D gene: -
V gene: TRBV2

CDR3 protein: CASSLLGGGQPQHF
CDR3 DNA: TGTGCCAGCAGTTTACTAGGGGGGGGTCAGCCCCAGCATTTT
J gene: TRBJ1-5
clone size: -
D gene: -
V gene: TRBV27

CDR3 protein: CASSEYIGATGNTIYF
CDR3 DNA: TGTGCCAGCAGTGAATACATAGGGGCTACTGGAAACACCATATATTTT
J gene: TRBJ1-3
clone size: -
D gene: -
V gene: TRBV25-1

CDR3 protein: CASSIEDSVWETQYF
CDR3 DNA: TGTGCCAGTAGTATAGAAGACTCAGTCTGGGAGACCCAGTACTTC
J gene: TRBJ2-5
clone size: -
D gene: -
V gene: TRBV19

CDR3 protein: CASSYSGGDFSYEQYF
CDR3 DNA: TGTGCCAGCAGTTACTCCGGGGGGGACTTCTCCTACGAGCAGTACTTC
J gene: TRBJ2-7
clone size: -
D gene: TRBD2
V gene: TRBV6-6

CDR3 protein: CASSRSGGVQETQYF
CDR3 DNA: TGTGCCAGCAGCCGGAGCGGGGGGGTCCAAGAGACCCAGTACTTC
J gene: TRBJ2-5
clone size: -
D gene: TRBD2
V gene: TRBV7-3

CDR3 protein: CASVGEGKYEQYF
CDR3 DNA: TGCGCCAGCGTCGGGGAAGGGAAATACGAGCAGTACTTC
J gene: TRBJ2-7
clone size: -
D gene: -
V gene: TRBV23-1

CDR3 protein: CASSIGGGIYNEQFF
CDR3 DNA: TGTGCCAGTAGTATAGGGGGGGGCATCTACAATGAGCAGTTCTTC
J gene: TRBJ2-1
clone size: -
D gene: -
V gene: TRBV19

CDR3 protein: CASSLGGAGYGYTF
CDR3 DNA: TGTGCCAGCAGCTTAGGGGGCGCTGGCTATGGCTACACCTTC
J gene: TRBJ1-2
clone size: -
D gene: -
V gene: TRBV7-8

CDR3 protein: CASSADYGDQPQHF
CDR3 DNA: TGTGCCAGCAGCGCGGATTACGGGGATCAGCCCCAGCATTTT
J gene: TRBJ1-5
clone size: -
D gene: -
V gene: TRBV9

CDR3 protein: CASSSSPGSSTEAFF
CDR3 DNA: TGTGCCAGCAGCTCCTCTCCAGGGTCAAGCACTGAAGCTTTCTTT
J gene: TRBJ1-1
clone size: few
D gene: -
V gene: TRBV13